The rows below give T cell receptor beta chains drawn from one sample of a study of cytomegalovirus exposure and HLA in healthy donors. Generated by immunoSEQ multiplex PCR, the TCRdb table keeps only in-frame clones and is missing some. The sample lists about 190,000 clones, around 87% occurring once. The sequenced sample consisted of PBMCs. These receptors came from a woman between 18 and 29 years old in good health and CMV-seronegative. CDR3s include the opening cysteine and the closing phenylalanine or tryptophan. D genes are given only for firm matches. The size entry is marked missing in some rows and otherwise reads once, few, many or a size class.

J	D	V	size	CDR3	DNA
TRBJ1-1	NA	TRBV15	NA	CATSYGTPVLSEAFF	TGTGCCACCAGCTACGGGACACCGGTTTTATCTGAAGCTTTCTTT
TRBJ2-3	TRBD1	TRBV2	NA	CASSFGQGGADTQYF	TGTGCCAGCAGCTTCGGACAGGGGGGGGCAGATACGCAGTATTTT
TRBJ2-1	NA	TRBV5-1	NA	CASSLGGNEQFF	TGCGCCAGCAGCTTGGGCGGCAATGAGCAGTTCTTC
TRBJ1-3	NA	TRBV6-6	once	CASSHTGRAGNTIYF	TGTGCCAGCAGTCACACAGGGAGGGCTGGAAACACCATATATTTT
TRBJ2-1	NA	TRBV4-2	NA	CASSQEGIVAVGASNEQFF	TGTGCCAGCAGCCAAGAAGGGATAGTAGCGGTTGGGGCCTCCAATGAGCAGTTCTTC
TRBJ2-4	NA	TRBV18	NA	CASSPRDGKNIQYF	TGTGCCAGCTCACCGCGGGACGGAAAAAACATTCAGTACTTC
TRBJ1-3	TRBD1	TRBV5-1	NA	CASSPQGAISGNTIYF	TGCGCCAGCAGCCCCCAGGGGGCAATCTCTGGAAACACCATATATTTT
TRBJ2-3	TRBD1	TRBV29-1	NA	CSVGTGYTDTQYF	TGCAGCGTGGGGACAGGGTACACAGATACGCAGTATTTT
TRBJ2-3	TRBD2	TRBV7-2	NA	CASSPLNAGGTDTQYF	TGTGCCAGCAGCCCTCTTAACGCGGGGGGCACAGATACGCAGTATTTT
TRBJ1-4	TRBD1	TRBV7-2	NA	CASSKTGELTTNEKLFF	TGTGCCAGCAGCAAGACAGGGGAGCTCACAACTAATGAAAAACTGTTTTTT
TRBJ1-5	NA	TRBV7-8	NA	CASSPGRGNQPQHF	TGTGCCAGCAGTCCGGGAAGAGGCAATCAGCCCCAGCATTTT
TRBJ2-2	NA	TRBV9	NA	CASRSSANTGELFF	TGTGCCAGCAGGAGTAGCGCGAACACCGGGGAGCTGTTTTTT
TRBJ2-5	TRBD2	TRBV19	few	CASRETSGAQETQYF	TGTGCCAGTAGGGAGACTAGCGGCGCTCAAGAGACCCAGTACTTC
TRBJ2-2	NA	TRBV6-6	NA	CASSLRSGWELFF	TGTGCCAGTAGCCTCCGTAGTGGTTGGGAGCTGTTTTTT
TRBJ2-1	TRBD2	TRBV5-1	NA	CASSPNRLAGGNEQFF	TGCGCCAGCAGCCCGAACAGACTAGCGGGTGGGAATGAGCAGTTCTTC
TRBJ2-1	TRBD2	TRBV29-1	NA	CSVAQGLAGGRGTYNEQFF	TGCAGCGTAGCCCAGGGACTAGCGGGAGGGAGGGGGACCTACAATGAGCAGTTCTTC
TRBJ2-5	TRBD1	TRBV7-7	NA	CASSHGQGKETQYF	TGTGCTAGCAGCCACGGACAGGGAAAAGAGACCCAGTACTTC
TRBJ2-2	NA	TRBV29-1	NA	CSVEWQGELFF	TGCAGCGTTGAATGGCAGGGGGAGCTGTTTTTT
TRBJ2-2	TRBD2	TRBV11-3	NA	CASSPKRGGTGELFF	TGTGCCAGCAGCCCCAAGCGGGGGGGCACCGGGGAGCTGTTTTTT
TRBJ2-3	NA	TRBV19	NA	CASSIYEGARTDTQYF	TGTGCCAGTAGTATATATGAGGGAGCGCGCACAGATACGCAGTATTTT
TRBJ1-2	NA	TRBV19	NA	CASSITQSSNYGYTF	TGTGCCAGTAGTATTACCCAGTCATCTAACTATGGCTACACCTTC
TRBJ2-4	TRBD1	TRBV5-1	NA	CASSHQAGQVNIQYF	TGCGCCAGCAGCCACCAAGCCGGACAGGTCAACATTCAGTACTTC
TRBJ2-7	NA	TRBV4-1	NA	CASSLNRGSYEQYF	TGCGCCAGCAGCCTCAATAGGGGTTCCTACGAGCAGTACTTC
TRBJ2-1	NA	TRBV12-5	NA	CASGLSSYNEQFF	TGTGCTAGTGGTTTGAGTAGTTACAATGAGCAGTTCTTC
TRBJ1-1	NA	TRBV6-6	few	CASSYGLGAEAFF	TGTGCCAGCAGTTACGGGCTAGGGGCTGAAGCTTTCTTT
TRBJ1-1	NA	TRBV6-1	once	CASSESRQRLNTEAFF	TGTGCCAGCAGTGAAAGCCGACAGAGATTGAACACTGAAGCTTTCTTT